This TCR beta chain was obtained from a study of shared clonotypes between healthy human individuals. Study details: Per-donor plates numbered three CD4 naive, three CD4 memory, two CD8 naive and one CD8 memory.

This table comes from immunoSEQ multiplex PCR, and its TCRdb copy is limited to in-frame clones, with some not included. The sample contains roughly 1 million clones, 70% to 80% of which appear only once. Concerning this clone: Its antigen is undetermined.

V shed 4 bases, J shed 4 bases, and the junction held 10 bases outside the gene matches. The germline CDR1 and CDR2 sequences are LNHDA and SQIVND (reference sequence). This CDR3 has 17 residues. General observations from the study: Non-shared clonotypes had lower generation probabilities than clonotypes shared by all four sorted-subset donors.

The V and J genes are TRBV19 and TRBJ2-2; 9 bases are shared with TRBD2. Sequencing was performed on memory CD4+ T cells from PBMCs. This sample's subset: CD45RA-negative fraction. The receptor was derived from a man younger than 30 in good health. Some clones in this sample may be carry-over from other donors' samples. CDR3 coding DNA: TGTGCCAGTAGTACCACATTTAGCGGGAGAGGCACCGGGGAGCTGTTTTTT. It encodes CASSTTFSGRGTGELFF.